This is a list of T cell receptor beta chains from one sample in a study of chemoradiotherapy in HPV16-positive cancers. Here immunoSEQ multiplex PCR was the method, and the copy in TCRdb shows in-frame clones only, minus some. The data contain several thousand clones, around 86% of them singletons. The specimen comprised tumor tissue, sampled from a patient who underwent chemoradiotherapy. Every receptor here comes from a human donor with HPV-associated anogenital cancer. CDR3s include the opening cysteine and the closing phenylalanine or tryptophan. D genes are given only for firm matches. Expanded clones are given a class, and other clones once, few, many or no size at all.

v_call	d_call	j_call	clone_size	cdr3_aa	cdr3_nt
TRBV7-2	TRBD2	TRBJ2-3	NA	CASSLAPGGGTDTQYF	TGTGCCAGCAGCTTAGCCCCGGGGGGTGGGACAGATACGCAGTATTTT
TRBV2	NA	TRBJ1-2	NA	CASSGEGTSGYTF	TGTGCCAGCAGTGGGGAGGGGACGAGTGGCTACACCTTC
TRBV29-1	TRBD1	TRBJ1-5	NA	CSVGTGDQPQHF	TGCAGCGTGGGAACAGGGGACCAGCCCCAGCATTTT
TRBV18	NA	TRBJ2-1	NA	CASSQNQGTLYNEQFF	TGTGCCAGCTCACAGAACCAGGGTACGCTCTACAATGAGCAGTTCTTC
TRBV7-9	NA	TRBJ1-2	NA	CASTRSGWGYTF	TGTGCCAGCACCCGCTCGGGTTGGGGCTACACCTTC
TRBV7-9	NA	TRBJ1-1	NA	CASSPDGNTEAFF	TGTGCCAGCAGCCCCGACGGGAACACTGAAGCTTTCTTT
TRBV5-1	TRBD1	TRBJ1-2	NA	CASGSGQGNPASYGYTF	TGCGCCAGCGGGTCGGGACAGGGGAATCCTGCGTCCTATGGCTACACCTTC
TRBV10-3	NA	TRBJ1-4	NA	CAIGDGGTNEKLFF	TGTGCCATTGGGGATGGGGGCACTAATGAAAAACTGTTTTTT
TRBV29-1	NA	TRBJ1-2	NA	CSVWGEGFYGYTF	TGCAGCGTTTGGGGAGAGGGTTTCTACGGCTACACCTTC
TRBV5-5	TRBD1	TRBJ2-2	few	CASSGDRNTGELFF	TGTGCCAGCAGCGGGGACAGAAACACCGGGGAGCTGTTTTTT
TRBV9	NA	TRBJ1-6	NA	CASRTGFKAPLHF	TGTGCCAGTCGTACAGGGTTTAAGGCACCCCTCCACTTT
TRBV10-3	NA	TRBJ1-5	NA	CAITSGENQPQHF	TGTGCCATCACCTCGGGGGAAAATCAGCCCCAGCATTTT
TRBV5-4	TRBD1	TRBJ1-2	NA	CASRGGDRGRVYGYTF	TGTGCCAGCCGGGGGGGGGACAGGGGGCGAGTATATGGCTACACCTTC
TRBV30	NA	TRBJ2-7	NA	CAWSAGFYEQYF	TGTGCCTGGAGTGCGGGGTTCTACGAGCAGTACTTC
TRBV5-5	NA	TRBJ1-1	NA	CASSYPSPGTEAFF	TGTGCCAGCAGCTACCCGAGCCCTGGCACTGAAGCTTTCTTT
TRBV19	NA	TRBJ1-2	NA	CASSIGRDLNGYTF	TGTGCCAGTAGTATTGGCAGGGATTTGAATGGCTACACCTTC
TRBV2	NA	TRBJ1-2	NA	CASSDDTGHGYTF	TGTGCCAGCAGTGACGATACAGGCCATGGCTACACCTTC
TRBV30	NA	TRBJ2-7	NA	CAWSVGPSLSEQYF	TGTGCCTGGAGTGTAGGGCCGAGCCTTAGCGAGCAGTACTTC
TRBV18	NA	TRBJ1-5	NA	CASSPPGVSNQPQHF	TGTGCCAGCTCACCACCGGGGGTTAGCAATCAGCCCCAGCATTTT
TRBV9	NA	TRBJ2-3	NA	CASSVVLGSTDTQYF	TGTGCCAGCAGCGTAGTACTAGGGAGCACAGATACGCAGTATTTT
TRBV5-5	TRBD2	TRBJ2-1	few	CASRKMTGGYAEQFF	TGTGCCAGCAGGAAGATGACGGGAGGGTACGCTGAGCAGTTCTTC
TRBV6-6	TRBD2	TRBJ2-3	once	CASSYSWGGRDTQYF	TGTGCCAGCAGTTACTCATGGGGGGGTAGGGATACGCAGTATTTT
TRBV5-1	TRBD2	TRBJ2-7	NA	CASSLGGGYEQYF	TGCGCCAGCAGCTTGGGGGGGGGTTACGAGCAGTACTTC
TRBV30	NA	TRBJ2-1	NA	CAWSPTEGRSSYNEQFF	TGTGCCTGGAGCCCGACTGAGGGGAGATCTTCCTACAATGAGCAGTTCTTC
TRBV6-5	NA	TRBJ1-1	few	CATGPRVGGTEAFF	TGTGCCACCGGGCCCAGGGTGGGGGGTACTGAAGCTTTCTTT
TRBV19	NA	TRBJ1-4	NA	CASSPTAMVNEKLFF	TGTGCCAGTAGCCCGACCGCGATGGTTAATGAAAAACTGTTTTTT
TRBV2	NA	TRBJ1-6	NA	CASSGVRSPLHF	TGTGCCAGCAGTGGGGTTCGCTCACCCCTCCACTTT
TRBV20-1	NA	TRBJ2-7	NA	CSARTYEQYF	TGCAGTGCTAGAACGTACGAGCAGTACTTC